What follows are 21 T cell receptor beta chains derived from one specimen sequenced in a study of blood T cell repertoires in COVID-19. Clones were read by immunoSEQ multiplex PCR, and TCRdb kept only the in-frame ones, dropping some. The sample records under 300,000 clones, around nine tenths being singletons. The sample was PBMCs or T cells enriched from blood (not recorded which). These receptors originate from a woman aged 45-65 years who had recovered from COVID-19.

The chain couples TRBV4-3 to TRBJ1-2; D is undetermined. Trimming shortened V by 0 bases and J by 3 bases, and 14 bases separated the two germline ends. From germline, CDR1 is LGHNA and CDR2 YSLEER. CDR3 size: 16 residues. The CDR3 DNA sequence: TGCGCCAGCAGCCAAGATCCTACGGGGAGGCACTATGGCTACACCTTC. This encodes CASSQDPTGRHYGYTF.

DNA of the CDR3: TGTGCCATCAGGCCTGCCGGGACAGGGGGCAACGGGGAGCTGTTTTTT. This codes for CAIRPAGTGGNGELFF. The chain is built from TRBV10-3 and TRBJ2-2; TRBD1 matches 12 bases. Germline CDR1 is ENHRY and CDR2 is SYGVKD. V was clipped by 6 bases and J by 7 bases; unmatched bases: 9. The CDR3 is 16 residues long.

The rearrangement links TRBV18 to TRBJ2-1, with D unclear. The V end lost 1 base, the J end lost 2 bases, and 3 bases lay between the germline ends. CDR1 is KGHSH and CDR2 is LQKENI in the germline V gene. This CDR3 is 13 amino acids long. CDR3 coding DNA: TGTGCCAGCTCACCACTCGCCTACAATGAGCAGTTCTTC. This translates into CASSPLAYNEQFF.

The rearrangement links TRBV7-2 to TRBJ1-1; D uncertain. Germline V gives CDR1 SGHTA, CDR2 FQGNSA. The V end lost 3 bases, the J end lost 2 bases, and 4 bases lay between the germline ends. CDR3 length equals 12 residues. CDR3 protein: CASSLSNTEAFF. CDR3 in DNA: TGTGCCAGCAGCTTGTCAAACACTGAAGCTTTCTTT.

The rearrangement links TRBV2 to TRBJ2-3; TRBD2 aligns across 14 bases. This CDR3 is 19 amino acids long. V lost 4 bases and J lost 3; bases outside the gene matches: 12. Germline V gene data show CDR1 as SNHLY and CDR2 as FYNNEI. The CDR3 sequence: CASSGWTPGLAGVTDTQYF. Written as DNA, the CDR3 is TGTGCCAGCAGTGGATGGACGCCGGGACTAGCGGGAGTAACAGATACGCAGTATTTT.

V and J are TRBV19 and TRBJ2-7; the match to TRBD1 covers 8 bases. Germline V gene sequence: CDR1 LNHDA, CDR2 SQIVND (reference sequence). CDR3 length equals 15 residues. V was clipped by 7 bases and J by 3 bases; unmatched bases: 11. The CDR3 bases are TGTGCCAGTACCCTTATCCGGGACAGGAACTACGAGCAGTACTTC. The encoded protein is CASTLIRDRNYEQYF.

V and J are TRBV12-5 and TRBJ2-3, with D unresolved. This CDR3 spans 16 amino acids. Trimming took off 2 bases at V and 0 bases at J, with 12 bases between the two ends. CDR1 is LGHNT and CDR2 is FRNRAP in the germline V gene. CDR3 sequence (DNA): TGTGCTAGTGGTTTGCCTGGAGAGGCTAGCACAGATACGCAGTATTTT. The encoded protein is CASGLPGEASTDTQYF. The full variable domain, in which reference TRBV12-5 and TRBJ2-3 provide the parts outside the CDR3, is DARVTQTPRHKVTEMGQEVTMRCQPILGHNTVFWYRQTMMQGLELLAYFRNRAPLDDSGMPKDRFSAEMPDATLATLKIQPSEPRDSAVYFCASGLPGEASTDTQYFGPGTRLTVL.

The V and J genes are TRBV5-8 and TRBJ2-1, with D maybe TRBD2 (5 bases). This CDR3 is built from 12 residues. Trimming removed 4 bases at V and 10 bases at J, with 12 bases between. CDR1 and CDR2 (germline): SGHTS, YDEGEE. The CDR3, as DNA: TGTGCCAGCAGCCCGGACTTCTCAGAGCAGTTCTTC. It codes for CASSPDFSEQFF.

This chain uses TRBV27 with TRBJ2-1; D is unresolved. Germline CDR1 and CDR2: MNHEY and SMNVEV (reference sequence). Trimming took off 2 bases at V and 8 bases at J, with 10 bases between the two ends. The CDR3 has 13 amino acids. CDR3: CASSLVESHEQFF. The CDR3 DNA sequence: TGTGCCAGCAGTTTAGTGGAGAGCCATGAGCAGTTCTTC.

V gene TRBV28 combines with J gene TRBJ2-7; 7 bases are a match to TRBD1. Trimming took 6 bases from V and 2 from J; bases not matched to a gene: 10. Germline loops: CDR1 MDHEN, CDR2 SYDVKM. CDR3 size: 15 residues. The CDR3 is CASSSTGVAAYEQYF. DNA for the CDR3: TGTGCCAGCAGCTCTACAGGGGTAGCTGCCTACGAGCAGTACTTC. Drawing the rest from reference TRBV28 and TRBJ2-7, the complete variable domain is DVKVTQSSRYLVKRTGEKVFLECVQDMDHENMFWYRQDPGLGLRLIYFSYDVKMKEKGDIPEGYSVSREKKERFSLILESASTNQTSMYLCASSSTGVAAYEQYFGPGTRLTVT.

The chain joins TRBV24-1 to TRBJ1-2; 7 bases line up with TRBD1. J lost 6 bases, V lost 1 base, and 4 bases had no gene match. The CDR3 spans 14 residues. The germline CDR1 and CDR2 sequences are KGHDR and SFDVKD. The CDR3 DNA sequence: TGTGCCACCAGTGATTTCAGGGGGACAAATGGCTACACCTTC. It encodes CATSDFRGTNGYTF.

The chain's CDR3 is CAASPSGVQYNEQFF. The CDR3 DNA follows: TGTGCCGCCAGCCCATCAGGGGTCCAGTACAATGAGCAGTTCTTC. The chain has TRBV2 and TRBJ2-1, with a tentative D call TRBD1 (6 bases). V lost 11 bases to trimming and J lost 4 bases, with 21 bases between them. The CDR3 spans 15 residues. Germline V gene lookup returns CDR1 SNHLY and CDR2 FYNNEI.

The chain links TRBV14 to TRBJ2-5; 7 positions match TRBD2. J lost 5 bases, V lost 3 bases, and 24 bases had no gene match. CDR3 size: 20 residues. Germline assignment: CDR1 SGHDN and CDR2 FVKESK. CDR3: CASSQGSSGAYFQPGETQYF. The CDR3 region has the DNA TGTGCCAGCAGCCAGGGCTCTAGCGGAGCCTACTTCCAACCGGGGGAGACCCAGTACTTC.

This clone showed up just once. V is TRBV4-3 and J is TRBJ1-5, with 8 bases fitting TRBD1. V was pared by 0 bases and J by 7 bases, with 5 bases of the junction left unmatched. Looked up from germline, CDR1 is LGHNA and CDR2 is YSLEER. The CDR3 is 15 amino acids. The CDR3 region is CASSQEPGGRQPQHF. DNA for the CDR3: TGCGCCAGCAGCCAAGAACCAGGGGGCAGACAGCCCCAGCATTTT.

The gene calls are TRBV5-1 and TRBJ2-7; 10 nucleotides align to TRBD2. The CDR3 contains 14 residues. Germline loops: CDR1 SGHRS, CDR2 YFSETQ. The V gene end was trimmed by 1 base and the J gene end by 6 bases; junction bases not matched to a gene: 4. The CDR3 DNA follows: TGCGCCAGCAGCTTGTACGCTAGCGGGAGCGAGCAGTACTTC. Its translation: CASSLYASGSEQYF.

The J gene is TRBJ2-3, the V gene TRBV28; D remains ambiguous. The CDR3 length is 15 residues. CDR1 MDHEN and CDR2 SYDVKM come from the germline V gene. Trimming cost V 7 bases and J 1 base, with 15 bases left between them. The CDR3 here is CASTQAGAGTDTQYF. For the CDR3, the DNA is TGTGCCAGCACTCAAGCAGGCGCAGGCACAGATACGCAGTATTTT.

Regarding this clone: One end of the junction varies from germline; a read error may be responsible. This rearrangement joins TRBV12-3 or TRBV12-4 to TRBJ2-7; 9 nucleotides line up with TRBD1. This CDR3 region has 13 residues. The CDR3 region is CASSETGQGFSFF. In nucleotides, the CDR3 is TGTGCCAGCAGTGAGACGGGACAGGGTTTCTCTTTCTTC.

In this sample, this clone turned up a few times. The gene calls are TRBV11-2 and TRBJ1-3, with a tentative D call TRBD1 (5 bases). This CDR3 has 13 residues. Germline V gene data show CDR1 as SGHAT and CDR2 as FQNNGV. V shed 3 bases and J shed 6 bases, with 9 bases lying between them. CDR3 DNA sequence: TGTGCCAGCAGCTTTCAGGGTCCAAACACCATATATTTT. It is translated as CASSFQGPNTIYF.

The chain uses TRBV10-1 and TRBJ2-2; D may be TRBD1 (5 bases). CDR1 and CDR2 (germline): WNHNN, SYGVQD (reference sequence). There are 15 residues in the CDR3. V lost 6 bases to trimming and J lost 0 bases, with 11 bases between them. The CDR3 nucleotides read TGCGCCAGCAGCTTGGACACCCCGAACACCGGGGAGCTGTTTTTT. Residues: CASSLDTPNTGELFF.

This chain joins TRBV28 and TRBJ1-4; 11 positions match TRBD1. The CDR3 has 16 amino acids. The V segment lost 3 bases and the J segment 10 bases; nucleotides outside the gene matches: 10. CDR1 is MDHEN, CDR2 SYDVKM, per germline. Written as DNA, the CDR3 is TGTGCCAGCAGTTTCACTCGGACAGGGGGCTCGGGAAAACTGTTTTTT. Its protein is CASSFTRTGGSGKLFF.

The rearrangement links TRBV5-8 to TRBJ2-2, with D perhaps TRBD2 (5 bases). Germline V lookup: CDR1 SGHTS, CDR2 YDEGEE. This CDR3 comprises 14 residues. V was shortened by 4 bases and J by 5 bases, with 12 bases between the two germline ends. The CDR3 sequence: CASSPARGTGELFF. The CDR3 nucleotides read TGTGCCAGCAGCCCCGCTCGGGGTACCGGGGAGCTGTTTTTT.